This T cell receptor (beta chain) was identified in a study of T cell repertoires in cytomegalovirus infection. About this clonotype: Antigen: not known.

TCRdb reprocessed the reads via MiXCR and lists one record per CDR3 protein. The profile shows around 900,000 distinct CDR3 sequences, less than 40% of them singletons. Whole-study findings and limits: There were HLA-C-restricted CMV-specific TCR beta clonotypes dominating the ex vivo response.

Germline CDR1 SNHLY, CDR2 FYNNEI. Deletions cut 7 bases from V and 7 bases from J, with 13 bases between. This CDR3 spans 12 amino acids. Sequences were derived from cultured CD8+ T cells from PBMCs, sampled from culture after CMV antigen stimulation. The J gene is TRBJ1-2, the V gene TRBV2; D perhaps matches TRBD1 (6 bases). This TCR was sampled from a human donor in good health (CMV status not recorded). Some clones in this sample may be carry-over from other donors' samples. CDR3 bases: TGTGCCAGCACACAGGGTCACTTTGGCTACACCTTC. This translates into CASTQGHFGYTF.